This T cell receptor beta chain emerged from a study of blood T cells in healthy people across ages. With a J-beta primer mix and a sample-barcoded 5' primer, a second PCR ran roughly 6 to 11 cycles. TCRdb reanalysed the 5' RACE reads using MiXCR and keeps one entry per CDR3 protein. The sample shows just under 750,000 distinct CDR3 sequences, about a fifth of them seen only once. V lost 3 bases and J lost 2, with 10 bases in between. CDR1 and CDR2 from the germline V gene are SGDLS and YYNGEE. The CDR3 has 14 amino acids. Study conclusions and caveats: Per million T cells, TCR beta diversity dropped about linearly as age rose. Diversity figures based on one million T cells were deemed too low.

The study recruited healthy Caucasian donors from Russia who were aged roughly 6 to 90. A note on this clonotype: Its target is not known.

This TCR was recovered from an older man in good health. This chain uses TRBV9 with TRBJ2-3; D might be TRBD1 (5 bases). Sequencing used blood. In DNA, the CDR3 is TGTGCCAGCAGCGCCACAGGTAACACAGATACGCAGTATTTT. Translation gives CASSATGNTDTQYF. The full variable domain, completed using reference TRBV9 and TRBJ2-3, is DSGVTQTPKHLITATGQRVTLRCSPRSGDLSVYWYQQSLDQGLQFLIQYYNGEERAKGNILERFSAQQFPDLHSELNLSSLELGDSALYFCASSATGNTDTQYFGPGTRLTVL.